The entry that follows covers one T cell receptor (beta chain) sequence. The data are from a study of blood T cell repertoires in COVID-19. Study information: Researchers got acute and convalescent COVID-19 samples from the United States, Italy and Spain. PBMCs, B-cell-depleted T cells, or T cells provided the cDNA or gDNA that made up the material.

This CDR3 comprises 14 residues. Authors' data handling: Amplification of reference gene primers was used by the study to estimate nucleated cell counts. Clones were read by immunoSEQ multiplex PCR, and TCRdb kept only the in-frame ones, dropping some. Clonal size and the V and J genes are those of that table, whereas D and trimming came from the DNA. The sample includes some 130,000 clones, more than 70% of them seen just once. The sequence was obtained from a man aged 70-80 years with acute or convalescent COVID-19. The sample comprised peripheral blood. The chain joins TRBV12-1 to TRBJ2-5; TRBD1 is the table's D call and was not checked against the DNA. TRBV12-1 is annotated as a pseudogene. In nucleotides, the CDR3 is TGTGCCAGCAGCTTTGGGGCGTGGCGAGAGACCCAGTACTTC. Residues: CASSFGAWRETQYF.